Listed below are T cell receptor beta chains from one sample, sequenced in a study of blood T cell repertoires in COVID-19. Assay: immunoSEQ multiplex PCR; the TCRdb copy retains only in-frame clones and omits some. The repertoire holds some 110,000 clones, with 71% as singletons. Material: peripheral blood. The receptors shown here come from a human donor with acute or convalescent COVID-19. The donor label of this sample is uncertain. Both conserved end residues are part of each CDR3. A D gene is named only where the DNA matches it firmly. Clone size is given for some rows only: seen once, a few or many times, or a class if the clone is expanded.

v_call	clone_size	j_call	d_call	cdr3_nt	cdr3_aa
TRBV6-4	-	TRBJ2-2	-	TGTGCCAGCAGTGACGAGGCAGCAGCCACCGGGGAGCTGTTTTTT	CASSDEAAATGELFF
TRBV7-9	few	TRBJ1-6	TRBD1	TGTGCCAGCAGCTCGGGACAGACGAATTCACCCCTCCACTTT	CASSSGQTNSPLHF
TRBV5-4	-	TRBJ1-2	TRBD1	TGTGCCAGCAGCTTGGGAGGAGGGGGCGCGGGCTACACCTTC	CASSLGGGGAGYTF
TRBV7-9	few	TRBJ2-7	-	TGTGCCAGCAGCCCGGACATCTACGAGCAGTACTTC	CASSPDIYEQYF
TRBV9	-	TRBJ1-2	-	TGTGCCAGCAGCACAGACCGGGACAATAGGGGCTACACCTTC	CASSTDRDNRGYTF
TRBV7-8	-	TRBJ1-3	-	TGTGCCAGCCGTGCGGGGAGAAGTGGAAACACCATATATTTT	CASRAGRSGNTIYF
TRBV28	-	TRBJ1-5	-	TGTGCCAGCAGTCCCGACACCTTGCAACCTTATAGCAATCAGCCCCAGCATTTT	CASSPDTLQPYSNQPQHF
TRBV5-6	few	TRBJ2-1	TRBD1	TGTGCCAGCAGCTTACTTACAGGGGGCCTTTATAATGAGCAGTTCTTC	CASSLLTGGLYNEQFF
TRBV18	-	TRBJ1-3	TRBD1	TGTGCCAGCTCACTACAGGGGGCTGTGAGGAACACCATATATTTT	CASSLQGAVRNTIYF
TRBV29-1	-	TRBJ1-1	-	TGCAGCGTACAACAGGGACGGACTGAAGCTTTCTTT	CSVQQGRTEAFF
TRBV6-6	-	TRBJ2-1	TRBD1	TGTGCCAGCAGCTCGATTGGGACAGGGTTAAATGAGCAGTTCTTC	CASSSIGTGLNEQFF
TRBV5-1	-	TRBJ2-3	TRBD1	TGCGCCAGCAGCTTGGCCTGGGACAGGGGGTCCACAGATACGCAGTATTTT	CASSLAWDRGSTDTQYF
TRBV2	-	TRBJ2-2	TRBD2	TGTGCCAGCAGCGTCTTCGCGGGGGGTCTCGGCGGGGAGCTGTTTTTT	CASSVFAGGLGGELFF
TRBV15	-	TRBJ2-5	TRBD2	TGTGCCACTGGCGGAGCTAGCGGGTTTCAAGAGACCCAGTACTTC	CATGGASGFQETQYF